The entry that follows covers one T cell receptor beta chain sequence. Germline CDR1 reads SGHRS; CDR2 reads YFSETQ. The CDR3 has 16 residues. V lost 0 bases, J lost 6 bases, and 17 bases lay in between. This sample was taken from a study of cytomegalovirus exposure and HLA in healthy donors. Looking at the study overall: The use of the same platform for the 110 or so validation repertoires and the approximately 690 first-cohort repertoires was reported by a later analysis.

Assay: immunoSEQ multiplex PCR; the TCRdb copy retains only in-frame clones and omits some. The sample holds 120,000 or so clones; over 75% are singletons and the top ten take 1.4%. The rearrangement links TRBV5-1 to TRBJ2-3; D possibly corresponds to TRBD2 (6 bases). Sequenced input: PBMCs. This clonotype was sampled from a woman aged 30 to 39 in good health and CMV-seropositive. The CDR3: CASSLVSGGPSDTQYF. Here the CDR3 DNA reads TGCGCCAGCAGCTTGGTTTCTGGAGGGCCAAGCGATACGCAGTATTTT.